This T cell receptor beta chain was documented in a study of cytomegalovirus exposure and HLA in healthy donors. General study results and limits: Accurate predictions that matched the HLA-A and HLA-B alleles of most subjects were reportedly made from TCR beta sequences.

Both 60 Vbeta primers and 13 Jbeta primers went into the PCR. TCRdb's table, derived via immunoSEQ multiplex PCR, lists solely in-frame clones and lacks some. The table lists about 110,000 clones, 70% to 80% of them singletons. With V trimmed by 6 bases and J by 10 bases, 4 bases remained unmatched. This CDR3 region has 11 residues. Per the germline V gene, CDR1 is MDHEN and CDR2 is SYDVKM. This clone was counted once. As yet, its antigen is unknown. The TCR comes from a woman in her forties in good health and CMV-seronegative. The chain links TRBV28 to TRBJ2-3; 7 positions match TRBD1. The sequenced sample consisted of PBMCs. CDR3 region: CASSGTDAQYF. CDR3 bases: TGTGCCAGCAGCGGGACAGACGCGCAGTATTTT.